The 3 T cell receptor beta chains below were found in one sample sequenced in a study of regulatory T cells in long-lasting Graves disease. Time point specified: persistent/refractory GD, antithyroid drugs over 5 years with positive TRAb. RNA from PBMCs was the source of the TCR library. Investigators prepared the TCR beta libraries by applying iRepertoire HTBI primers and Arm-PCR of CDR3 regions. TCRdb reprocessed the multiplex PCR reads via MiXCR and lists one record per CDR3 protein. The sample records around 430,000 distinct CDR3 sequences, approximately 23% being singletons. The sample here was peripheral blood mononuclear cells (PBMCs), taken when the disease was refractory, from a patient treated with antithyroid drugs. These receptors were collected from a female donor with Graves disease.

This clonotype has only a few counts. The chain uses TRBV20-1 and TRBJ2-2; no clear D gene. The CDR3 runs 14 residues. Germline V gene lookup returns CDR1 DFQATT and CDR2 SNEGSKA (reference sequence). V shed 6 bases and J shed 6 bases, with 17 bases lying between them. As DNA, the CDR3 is TGCAGTGCCCCAATCGGCTCCGTAGCCGGGGAGCTGTTTTTT. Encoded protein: CSAPIGSVAGELFF.

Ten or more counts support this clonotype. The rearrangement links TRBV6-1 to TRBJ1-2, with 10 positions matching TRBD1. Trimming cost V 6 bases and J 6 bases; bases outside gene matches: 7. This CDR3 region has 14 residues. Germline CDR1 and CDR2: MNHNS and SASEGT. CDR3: CASSPGTGVHGYTF. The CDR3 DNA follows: TGTGCCAGCAGCCCCGGGACAGGGGTCCATGGCTACACCTTC.

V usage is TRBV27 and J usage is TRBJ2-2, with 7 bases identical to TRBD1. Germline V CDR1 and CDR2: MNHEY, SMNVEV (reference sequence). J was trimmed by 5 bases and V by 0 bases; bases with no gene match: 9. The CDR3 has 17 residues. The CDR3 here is CASSLSISGGDTGELFF. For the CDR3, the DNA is TGTGCCAGCAGTTTATCCATATCAGGGGGAGATACCGGGGAGCTGTTTTTT.